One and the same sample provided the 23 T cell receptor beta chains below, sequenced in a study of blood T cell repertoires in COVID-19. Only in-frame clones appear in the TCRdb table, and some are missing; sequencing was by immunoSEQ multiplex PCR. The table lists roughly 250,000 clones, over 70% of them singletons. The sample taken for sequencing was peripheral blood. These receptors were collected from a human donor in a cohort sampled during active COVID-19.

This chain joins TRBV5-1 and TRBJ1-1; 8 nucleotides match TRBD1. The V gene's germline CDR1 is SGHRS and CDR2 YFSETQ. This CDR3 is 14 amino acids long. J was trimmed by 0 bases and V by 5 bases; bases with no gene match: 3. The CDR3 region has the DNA TGCGCCAGCAGGACGGGACAGGTGAACACTGAAGCTTTCTTT. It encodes CASRTGQVNTEAFF.

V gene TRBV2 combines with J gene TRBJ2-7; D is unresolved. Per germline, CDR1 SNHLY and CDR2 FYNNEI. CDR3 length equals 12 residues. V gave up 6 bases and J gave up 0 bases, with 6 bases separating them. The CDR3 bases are TGTGCCAGCAGGGCAAGCTCCTACGAGCAGTACTTC. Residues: CASRASSYEQYF.

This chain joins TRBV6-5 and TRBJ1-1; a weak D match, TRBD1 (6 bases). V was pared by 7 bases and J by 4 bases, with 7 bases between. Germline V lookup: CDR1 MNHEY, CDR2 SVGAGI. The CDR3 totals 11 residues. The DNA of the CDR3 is TGTGCCAGCAAACAGGGCACTGAAGCTTTCTTT. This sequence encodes CASKQGTEAFF.

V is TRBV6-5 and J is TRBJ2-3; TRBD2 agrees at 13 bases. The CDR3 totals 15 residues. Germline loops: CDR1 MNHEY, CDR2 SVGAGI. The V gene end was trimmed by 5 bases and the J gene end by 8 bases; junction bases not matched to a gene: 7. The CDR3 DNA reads TGTGCCAGCAGTCAGTGGACTAGCGGGAGAGTTACGCAGTATTTT. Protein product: CASSQWTSGRVTQYF.

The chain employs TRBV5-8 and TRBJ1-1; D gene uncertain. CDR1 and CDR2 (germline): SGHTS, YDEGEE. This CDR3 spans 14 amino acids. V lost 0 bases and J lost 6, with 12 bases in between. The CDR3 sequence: CASSLVGGKAEAFF. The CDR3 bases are TGTGCCAGCAGCTTGGTTGGAGGGAAGGCTGAAGCTTTCTTT.

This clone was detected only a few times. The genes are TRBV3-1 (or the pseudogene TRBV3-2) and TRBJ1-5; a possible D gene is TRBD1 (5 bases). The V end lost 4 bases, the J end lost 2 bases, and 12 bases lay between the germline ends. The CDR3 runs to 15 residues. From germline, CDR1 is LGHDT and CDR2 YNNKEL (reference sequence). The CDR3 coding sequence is TGTGCCAGCAGCCTGGCTTCGGGGGGCAATCAGCCCCAGCATTTT. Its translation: CASSLASGGNQPQHF.

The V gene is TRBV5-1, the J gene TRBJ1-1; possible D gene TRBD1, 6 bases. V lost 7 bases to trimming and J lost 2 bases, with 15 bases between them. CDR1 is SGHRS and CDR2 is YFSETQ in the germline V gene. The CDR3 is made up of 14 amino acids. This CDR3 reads CASGVTGLNTEAFF. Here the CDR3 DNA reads TGCGCCAGCGGGGTGACAGGCCTTAACACTGAAGCTTTCTTT.

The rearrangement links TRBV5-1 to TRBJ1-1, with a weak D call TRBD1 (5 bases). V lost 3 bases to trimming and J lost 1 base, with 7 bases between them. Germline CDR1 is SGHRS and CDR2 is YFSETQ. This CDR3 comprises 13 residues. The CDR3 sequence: CASSYDRNTEAFF. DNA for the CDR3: TGCGCCAGCAGCTACGACAGGAACACTGAAGCTTTCTTT.

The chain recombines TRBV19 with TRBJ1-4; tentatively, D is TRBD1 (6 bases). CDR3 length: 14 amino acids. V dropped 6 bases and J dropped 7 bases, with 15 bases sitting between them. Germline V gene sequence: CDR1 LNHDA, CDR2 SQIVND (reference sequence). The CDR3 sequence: CASSNTGRVEKLFF. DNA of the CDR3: TGTGCCAGTAGCAACACAGGGCGCGTTGAAAAACTGTTTTTT.

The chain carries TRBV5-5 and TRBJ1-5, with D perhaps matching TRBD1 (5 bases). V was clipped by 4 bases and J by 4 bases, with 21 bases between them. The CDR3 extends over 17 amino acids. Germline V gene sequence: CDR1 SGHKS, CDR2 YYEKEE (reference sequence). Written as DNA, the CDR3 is TGTGCCAGCAGCCTGCACCGGGACTTGGGGTTGAATCAGCCCCAGCATTTT. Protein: CASSLHRDLGLNQPQHF.

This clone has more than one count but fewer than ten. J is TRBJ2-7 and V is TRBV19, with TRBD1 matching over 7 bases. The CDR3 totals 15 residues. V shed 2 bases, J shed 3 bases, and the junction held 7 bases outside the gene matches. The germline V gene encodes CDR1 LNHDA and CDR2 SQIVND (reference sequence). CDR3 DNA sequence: TGTGCCAGTAGTATAATAGGGACAGCCCTCTACGAGCAGTACTTC. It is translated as CASSIIGTALYEQYF.

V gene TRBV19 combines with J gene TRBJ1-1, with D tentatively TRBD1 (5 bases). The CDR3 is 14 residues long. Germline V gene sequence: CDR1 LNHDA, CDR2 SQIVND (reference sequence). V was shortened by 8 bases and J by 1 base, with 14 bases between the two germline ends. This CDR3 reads CASAPTVENTEAFF. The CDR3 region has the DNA TGTGCCAGTGCCCCGACAGTCGAGAACACTGAAGCTTTCTTT.

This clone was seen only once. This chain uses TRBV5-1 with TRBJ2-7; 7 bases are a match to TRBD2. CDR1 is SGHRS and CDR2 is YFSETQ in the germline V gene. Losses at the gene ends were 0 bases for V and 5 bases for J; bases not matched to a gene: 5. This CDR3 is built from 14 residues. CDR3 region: CASSLAAGRDEQYF. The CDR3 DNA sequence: TGCGCCAGCAGCTTGGCCGCGGGGAGGGACGAGCAGTACTTC. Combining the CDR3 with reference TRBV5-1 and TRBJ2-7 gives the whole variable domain KAGVTQTPRYLIKTRGQQVTLSCSPISGHRSVSWYQQTPGQGLQFLFEYFSETQRNKGNFPGRFSGRQFSNSRSEMNVSTLELGDSALYLCASSLAAGRDEQYFGPGTRLTVT.

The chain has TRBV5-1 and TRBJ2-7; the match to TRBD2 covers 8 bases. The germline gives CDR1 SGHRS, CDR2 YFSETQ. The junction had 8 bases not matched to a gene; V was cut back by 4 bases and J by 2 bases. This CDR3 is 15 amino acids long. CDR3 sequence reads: CASSPRGEATYEQYF. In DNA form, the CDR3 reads TGCGCCAGCAGCCCGCGGGGGGAGGCGACCTACGAGCAGTACTTC.

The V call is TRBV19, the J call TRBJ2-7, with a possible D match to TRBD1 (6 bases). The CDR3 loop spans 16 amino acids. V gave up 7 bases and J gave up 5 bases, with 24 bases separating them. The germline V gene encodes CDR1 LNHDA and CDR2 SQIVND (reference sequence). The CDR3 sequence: CASTPGRGNRDHEQYF. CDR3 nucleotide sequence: TGTGCCAGTACCCCCGGGCGTGGGAACAGGGACCACGAGCAGTACTTC.

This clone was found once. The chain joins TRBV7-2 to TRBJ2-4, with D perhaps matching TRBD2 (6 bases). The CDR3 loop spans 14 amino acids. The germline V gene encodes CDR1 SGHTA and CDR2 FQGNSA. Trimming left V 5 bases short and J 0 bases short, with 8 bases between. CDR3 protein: CASSDSGAKNIQYF. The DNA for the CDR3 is TGTGCCAGCAGCGATAGCGGAGCCAAAAACATTCAGTACTTC. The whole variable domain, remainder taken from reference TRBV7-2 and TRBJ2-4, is GAGVSQSPSNKVTEKGKDVELRCDPISGHTALYWYRQSLGQGLEFLIYFQGNSAPDKSGLPSDRFSAERTGGSVSTLTIQRTQQEDSAVYLCASSDSGAKNIQYFGAGTRLSVL.

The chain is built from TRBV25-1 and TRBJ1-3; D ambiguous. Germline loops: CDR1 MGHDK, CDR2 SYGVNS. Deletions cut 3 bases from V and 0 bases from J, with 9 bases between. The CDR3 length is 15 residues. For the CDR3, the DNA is TGTGCCAGCAGTGACGCGGTTCTCTCTGGAAACACCATATATTTT. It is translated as CASSDAVLSGNTIYF.

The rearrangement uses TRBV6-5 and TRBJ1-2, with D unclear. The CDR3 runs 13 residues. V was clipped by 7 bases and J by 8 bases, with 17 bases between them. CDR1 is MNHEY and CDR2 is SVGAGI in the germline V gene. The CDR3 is CASKQFGSEGYTF. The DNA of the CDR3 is TGTGCCAGCAAACAATTTGGTTCAGAAGGCTACACCTTC.

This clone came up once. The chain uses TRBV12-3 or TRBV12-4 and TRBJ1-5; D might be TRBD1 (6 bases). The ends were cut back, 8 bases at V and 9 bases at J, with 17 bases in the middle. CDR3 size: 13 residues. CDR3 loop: CASSGQLWGPQHF. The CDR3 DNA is TGTGCCAGCTCCGGACAGCTATGGGGGCCCCAGCATTTT.

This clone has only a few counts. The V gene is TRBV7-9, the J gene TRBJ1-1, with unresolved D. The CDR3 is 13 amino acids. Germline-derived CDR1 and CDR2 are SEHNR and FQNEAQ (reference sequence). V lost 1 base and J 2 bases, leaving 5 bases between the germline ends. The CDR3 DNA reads TGTGCCAGCAGCTTAGAACACAACACTGAAGCTTTCTTT. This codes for CASSLEHNTEAFF. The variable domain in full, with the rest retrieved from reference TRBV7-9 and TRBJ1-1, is DTGVSQNPRHKITKRGQNVTFRCDPISEHNRLYWYRQTLGQGPEFLTYFQNEAQLEKSRLLSDRFSAERPKGSFSTLEIQRTEQGDSAMYLCASSLEHNTEAFFGQGTRLTVV.

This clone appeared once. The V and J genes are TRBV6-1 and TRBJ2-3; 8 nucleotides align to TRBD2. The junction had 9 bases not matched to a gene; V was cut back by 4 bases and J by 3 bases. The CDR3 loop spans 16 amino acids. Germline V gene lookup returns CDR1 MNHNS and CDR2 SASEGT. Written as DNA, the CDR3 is TGTGCCAGCAGTGCCCTCAGCGGGGGAATAACAGATACGCAGTATTTT. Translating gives CASSALSGGITDTQYF.

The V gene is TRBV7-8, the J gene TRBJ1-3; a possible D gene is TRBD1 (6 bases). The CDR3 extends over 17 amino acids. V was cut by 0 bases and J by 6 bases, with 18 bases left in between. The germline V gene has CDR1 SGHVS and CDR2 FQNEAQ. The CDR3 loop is CASSLAGTIGLENTIYF. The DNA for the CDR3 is TGTGCCAGCAGCTTAGCCGGGACAATCGGTCTGGAAAACACCATATATTTT.

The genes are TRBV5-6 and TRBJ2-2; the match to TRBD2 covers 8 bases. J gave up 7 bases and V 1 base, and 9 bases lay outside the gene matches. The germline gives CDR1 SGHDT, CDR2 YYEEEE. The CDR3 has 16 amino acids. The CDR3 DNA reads TGTGCCAGCAGCTTGATCTCGGGGGGGCCGGTCGGGGAGCTGTTTTTT. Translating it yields CASSLISGGPVGELFF.